These 13 T cell receptor beta chains originate from one sample sequenced in a study of patients and donors after allogeneic stem cell transplantation. Via MiXCR, TCRdb re-called the RT-PCR reads, giving one row per CDR3 protein. The sample lists 410,000 or so distinct CDR3 sequences; 16% were seen once. Sequencing was carried out using blood, either unsorted or a sorted T cell fraction (not recorded which). These receptors were obtained from a human donor who was either an allogeneic HSCT recipient or a stem cell or donor lymphocyte infusion donor (not recorded which). It is not recorded whose cells these are; they may come from a transplant donor.

This clonotype has a count of ten or more. The chain combines TRBV20-1 with TRBJ1-5; D not certain. Germline CDR1 is DFQATT and CDR2 is SNEGSKA (reference sequence). The CDR3 spans 14 residues. V was cut by 0 bases and J by 0 bases, with 6 bases left in between. For the CDR3, the DNA is TGCAGTGCTAGAGATACGGTTAGCAATCAGCCCCAGCATTTT. Amino acids: CSARDTVSNQPQHF.

This clonotype was observed a few times. The junction and the germline gene differ at one end; a read error may be behind it. The chain uses TRBV20-1 and TRBJ2-5; 10 positions match TRBD2. Germline values: CDR1 DFQATT, CDR2 SNEGSKA (reference sequence). This CDR3 has 12 amino acids. DNA of the CDR3: TGCAGTGCCAGAGCGGGAGGGGAGACCCAGTACTTC. Translating gives CSARAGGETQYF.

The chain combines TRBV30 with TRBJ2-3, with a tentative D call TRBD2 (5 bases). V was clipped by 3 bases and J by 2 bases, with 6 bases between them. The CDR3 has 12 residues. CDR1 and CDR2 from the germline V gene are GTSNPN and SVGIG (reference sequence). CDR3 nucleotides: TGTGCCTGGAGGGACTCCACAGATACGCAGTATTTT. Translated: CAWRDSTDTQYF. The entire variable domain, with the rest obtained from reference TRBV30 and TRBJ2-3, is as follows: SQTIHQWPATLVQPVGSPLSLECTVEGTSNPNLYWYRQAAGRGLQLLFYSVGIGQISSEVPQNLSASRPQDRQFILSSKKLLLSDSGFYLCAWRDSTDTQYFGPGTRLTVL.

The gene calls are TRBV6-1 and TRBJ1-1; D unclear. CDR3 length: 14 residues. Looked up from germline, CDR1 is MNHNS and CDR2 is SASEGT. Trimming removed 6 bases from V and 4 bases from J, with 15 bases in between. This chain's CDR3 is CASRTARRSTEAFF. The CDR3 DNA reads TGTGCCAGCAGGACCGCACGGAGGAGCACTGAAGCTTTCTTT.

The V and J genes are TRBV7-2 and TRBJ1-2; no clear D. The ends were cut back, 0 bases at V and 4 bases at J, with 9 bases in the middle. CDR1 is SGHTA, CDR2 FQGNSA, per germline. The CDR3 runs 14 residues. This chain's CDR3 is CASSLAARSYGYTF. CDR3 in DNA: TGTGCCAGCAGCTTAGCGGCTCGCTCCTATGGCTACACCTTC.

This clonotype was seen a few times. The chain links TRBV7-9 to TRBJ1-5; D gene uncertain. The CDR3 has 16 amino acids. Per germline, CDR1 SEHNR and CDR2 FQNEAQ (reference sequence). Trimming left V 1 base short and J 2 bases short, with 12 bases between. CDR3 in amino acids: CASSLDGRRGNQPQHF. The CDR3 coding sequence is TGTGCCAGCAGCTTAGATGGCAGGAGGGGCAATCAGCCCCAGCATTTT. Supplemented by reference TRBV7-9 and TRBJ1-5, the full variable domain reads DTGVSQNPRHKITKRGQNVTFRCDPISEHNRLYWYRQTLGQGPEFLTYFQNEAQLEKSRLLSDRFSAERPKGSFSTLEIQRTEQGDSAMYLCASSLDGRRGNQPQHFGDGTRLSIL.

This clonotype was recorded at least ten times. The V gene is TRBV12-3 or TRBV12-4, the J gene TRBJ2-6; the D is unclear. This CDR3 is built from 13 residues. The ends were cut back, 6 bases at V and 2 bases at J, with 5 bases in the middle. Written as DNA, the CDR3 is TGTGCCAGCAGCGCTACTGGGGCCAACGTCCTGACTTTC. Residues: CASSATGANVLTF.

The rearrangement uses TRBV4-2 and TRBJ1-5; 7 bases match TRBD1. The germline gives CDR1 LGHNA, CDR2 YNFKEQ. CDR3 length: 13 residues. V was pared by 4 bases and J by 11 bases, with 8 bases of the junction left unmatched. CDR3 protein: CASSPGGGRTQHF. In DNA, the CDR3 is TGTGCCAGCAGCCCAGGGGGTGGGAGAACCCAGCATTTT.

This clonotype was observed a few times. The chain's CDR3 is CASSISSAGTTDTQYF. DNA of the CDR3: TGTGCCAGCAGTATCTCCAGCGCCGGAACCACAGATACGCAGTATTTT. The rearrangement joins TRBV6-1 to TRBJ2-3; the D is unclear. Between the trimmed V and J ends, which lost 5 bases and 2 bases, there was a span of 17 bases. The germline gives CDR1 MNHNS, CDR2 SASEGT. The length of the CDR3 is 16 residues.

This clonotype was seen many times. The chain joins TRBV4-2 to TRBJ1-2; D is undetermined. CDR1 LGHNA and CDR2 YNFKEQ come from the germline V gene. CDR3 size: 15 residues. V lost 0 bases and J 9 bases, leaving 17 bases between the germline ends. DNA of the CDR3: TGTGCCAGCAGCCAAGATCCCCTCCCCGCGAGGCGCTACACCTTC. Amino acids: CASSQDPLPARRYTF.

The chain carries TRBV12-3 or TRBV12-4 and TRBJ1-2, with 11 positions matching TRBD1. This CDR3 comprises 15 residues. With 6 bases clipped from V and 3 bases from J, the junction kept 6 bases outside the gene matches. The CDR3 coding sequence is TGTGCCAGCAGCCCGGACAGGGGGCAGGACTATGGCTACACCTTC. It is translated as CASSPDRGQDYGYTF.

This clonotype was counted a few times. The V call is TRBV6-5, the J call TRBJ2-7; tentatively, D is TRBD1 (5 bases). This CDR3 is built from 16 residues. V dropped 2 bases and J dropped 0 bases, with 14 bases sitting between them. The germline V gene has CDR1 MNHEY and CDR2 SVGAGI. CDR3: CASSYDVGLSSYEQYF. CDR3 sequence (DNA): TGTGCCAGCAGTTACGATGTGGGGCTCAGCTCCTACGAGCAGTACTTC.

At least ten counts were recorded for this clonotype. This sequence joins TRBV20-1 and TRBJ2-6; 8 nucleotides align to TRBD1. V was clipped by 5 bases and J by 3 bases; unmatched bases: 6. This CDR3 comprises 15 residues. The germline V gene has CDR1 DFQATT and CDR2 SNEGSKA (reference sequence). CDR3 sequence: CSAGDRTIGANVLTF. The CDR3 nucleotides read TGCAGTGCTGGGGACAGGACGATTGGGGCCAACGTCCTGACTTTC.